This T cell receptor (beta chain) was captured in a study of identifying expanded T cells in peripheral blood (dated by TCRdb to about 2019). With regard to the full study: Separate aliquots of the same genomic DNA pool were sequenced to produce technical replicates, and four replicates were compared in pairs. Study-level results and caveats: Across all healthy donors, variance in clone template counts between approximately two-week samples was found to increase significantly with total template count. The beta-binomial model significantly reduced the number of clones called differentially abundant and the false-positive rate across all healthy-donor time intervals. The binomial model flagged 0.9 to 1.5 differentially abundant clones between technical replicates but about 16 over around two weeks and about 19 over around four weeks. The authors expected that biological variance in healthy repertoires might rise further over much longer intervals, such as months to years.

On this clone itself: The antigen it recognizes is unknown. The input lacks base qualities; no much larger clone sits a single base away.

During the collection period, no immune events, such as infections, were documented for the healthy donors. To calibrate time-dependent variance in a beta-binomial model of T-cell clone differential abundance, blood repertoires from healthy donors were used as a training cohort. The training cohort was composed of around ten healthy donors, 3 female and 7 male. On average the donors were approximately 42 years old, and their ages spanned roughly 29 to 70 years. Whole blood, obtained from a commercial supplier, was collected from each healthy donor at three time points spaced around 2 weeks apart. For immunosequencing, genomic DNA was extracted from unsorted whole blood. The CDR3 has 15 amino acids, counting the end cysteine and phenylalanine. The kept DNA is CDR3 alone, 45 bases in frame from the first base. Trimming takes 6 bases from V and 0 bases from J, and the germline ends sit 12 bases apart. The germline V gene encodes CDR1 SGHTA and CDR2 FQGTGA.

TCRbeta CDR3 regions were profiled by bias-controlled multiplex PCR amplification of genomic DNA with the immunoSEQ Assay. Regarding the original processing steps: To quantify the absolute abundance of each unique TCRbeta CDR3 region, the sequences were collapsed and filtered. Two models were used to test differential abundance: a binomial model (Fisher-equivalent) and a beta-binomial model that adds time-dependent variance fitted from healthy donors. Clones with fewer than 5 combined templates were excluded, and clones with Benjamini-Hochberg FDR below 0.01 were called differentially abundant. Using the form v = (b*log(k)+a)^2, the beta-binomial variance was modeled as a function of the total template count across the two samples. What TCRdb holds here is the immuneACCESS table cut down to in-frame rearrangements. Part of the clones is not present; checked against another copy, under half of the missing clones reflect an unresolved V gene, and the others are unexplained. That table is the source of V, J and clone size, and D and trimming were worked out from the DNA. The sample data list under 150,000 clones, and 70% to 90% of these were observed just once. The top ten hold roughly 8% of the sample.

The clonotype was recovered from a person between 18 and 69 years old in good health. Rearrangement joined TRBV7-3 to TRBJ2-1; the D gene remains uncertain. Sequencing input: blood. DNA sequence: TGTGCCAGCAGTCCAGACCCCAGCTCCTACAATGAGCAGTTCTTC. It encodes CASSPDPSSYNEQFF.